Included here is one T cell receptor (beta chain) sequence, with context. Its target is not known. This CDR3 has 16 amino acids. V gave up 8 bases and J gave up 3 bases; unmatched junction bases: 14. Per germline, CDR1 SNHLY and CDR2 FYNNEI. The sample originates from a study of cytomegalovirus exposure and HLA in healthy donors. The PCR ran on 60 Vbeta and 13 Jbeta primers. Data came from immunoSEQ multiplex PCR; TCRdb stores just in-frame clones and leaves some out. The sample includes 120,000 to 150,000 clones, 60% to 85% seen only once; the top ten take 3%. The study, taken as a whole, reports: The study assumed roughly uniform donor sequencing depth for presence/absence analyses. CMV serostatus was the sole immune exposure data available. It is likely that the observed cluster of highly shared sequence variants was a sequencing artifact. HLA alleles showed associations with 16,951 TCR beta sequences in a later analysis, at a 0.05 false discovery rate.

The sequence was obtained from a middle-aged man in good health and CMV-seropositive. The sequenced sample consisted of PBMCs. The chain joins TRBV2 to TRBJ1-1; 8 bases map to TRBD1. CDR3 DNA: TGTGCCAGCTTTTCAGGGACAGGTAAAGGAGACACTGAAGCTTTCTTT. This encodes CASFSGTGKGDTEAFF.